This passage covers 2 T cell receptor beta chains from one sample sequenced in a study of shared clonotypes between healthy human individuals. The repertoire was sequenced with immunoSEQ multiplex PCR; TCRdb's copy has only in-frame clones and lacks some. Among roughly 1 million clones, 65% to 75% were seen once, and the ten largest hold 1.5%. The sample was memory CD4+ T cells sorted from blood. Subset specified: CD45RA-negative fraction. The source is a man aged 18 to 30 in good health.

A note on this clone: Within the sample, other DNA sequences also encode this same CDR3. CDR3 in DNA: TGTGCCATCAGCCCGGATGGGGAGACCCAGTACTTC. This gives the protein CAISPDGETQYF. This sequence joins TRBV10-3 and TRBJ2-5, with D uncertain. Trimming cost V 6 bases and J 5 bases, with 10 bases left between them. The CDR3 length is 12 residues. The germline gives CDR1 ENHRY, CDR2 SYGVKD.

The chain employs TRBV30 and TRBJ2-5; TRBD2 is a possible D gene (7 bases). Germline CDR1 reads GTSNPN; CDR2 reads SVGIG (reference sequence). This CDR3 contains 12 residues. Trimming took off 4 bases at V and 4 bases at J, with 10 bases between the two ends. The CDR3 DNA is TGTGCCTGGAAGGGGGGGGGAGAGACCCAGTACTTC. Translated: CAWKGGGETQYF.